This record looks at one T cell receptor (beta chain) sequence and its context. From germline, CDR1 is MDHEN and CDR2 SYDVKM. The CDR3 extends over 16 amino acids. V lost 4 bases and J lost 2; bases outside the gene matches: 3. The data are from a study of PD-L1 blockade in urothelial cancer. Data came from immunoSEQ multiplex PCR; TCRdb stores just in-frame clones and leaves some out. This table holds about 72,000 clones, 84% found once. This rearrangement joins TRBV28 to TRBJ2-2; TRBD1 agrees at 11 bases. The TCR was taken from a man between 70 and 80 years old with urothelial cancer. The sample was PBMCs, taken around atezolizumab (anti-PD-L1) treatment. CDR3 protein: CASSSRTGGNTGELFF. The CDR3 region has the DNA TGTGCCAGCAGTTCCCGGACAGGGGGCAACACCGGGGAGCTGTTTTTT.